A single sample gave rise to the 5 T cell receptor beta chains below, sequenced in a study of cytomegalovirus exposure and HLA in healthy donors. The PCR made use of 60 Vbeta and 13 Jbeta primers. The data were produced by immunoSEQ multiplex PCR, yet TCRdb's version contains in-frame clones alone and is incomplete. The data show roughly 150,000 clones, roughly three quarters seen once. Sequenced sample: PBMCs. The receptor source for this set is a woman aged 40 to 49 in good health and CMV-seronegative.

The chain joins TRBV5-1 to TRBJ2-4; the D gene is possibly TRBD1 (6 bases). Per the germline V gene, CDR1 is SGHRS and CDR2 is YFSETQ. V lost 7 bases and J lost 15, with 20 bases in between. The CDR3 length is 12 residues. For the CDR3, the DNA is TGCGCCAGCCGATCAGAAGGGGGAGAAAGGTACTTC. Its translation is CASRSEGGERYF.

This chain uses TRBV11-1 with TRBJ2-3; maybe TRBD2 (6 bases). CDR3 length: 15 amino acids. Germline-derived CDR1 and CDR2 are SGHAT and FQDESV (reference sequence). Trimming removed 4 bases from V and 6 bases from J, with 17 bases in between. CDR3: CASSSQRARGDTQYF. The CDR3 DNA follows: TGTGCCAGCAGCTCCCAGCGGGCCCGGGGGGATACGCAGTATTTT.

The chain employs TRBV6-4 and TRBJ2-7; D possibly corresponds to TRBD1 (6 bases). Per germline, CDR1 MRHNA and CDR2 SNTAGT. The V end was cut by 3 bases, the J end by 2 bases, with 14 bases between. This CDR3 is 15 amino acids long. The CDR3 loop reads CASSDTRTATYEQYF. For the CDR3, the DNA is TGTGCCAGCAGTGATACCAGGACAGCCACCTACGAGCAGTACTTC.

The CDR3 DNA follows: TGTGCCAGCAGCCTACTAGTGAGTTCGGCCTTTTATGGCTACACCTTC. Translated: CASSLLVSSAFYGYTF. V usage is TRBV5-6 and J usage is TRBJ1-2; D uncertain. The CDR3 has 16 residues. V was clipped by 4 bases and J by 5 bases, with 21 bases between them. CDR1 is SGHDT, CDR2 YYEEEE, per germline.

The rearrangement joins TRBV5-1 to TRBJ2-1, with D maybe TRBD2 (5 bases). V was pared by 3 bases and J by 7 bases, with 17 bases between. Germline values: CDR1 SGHRS, CDR2 YFSETQ. The CDR3 has 15 amino acids. CDR3 residues: CASSWIGRETNEQFF. DNA for the CDR3: TGCGCCAGCAGCTGGATCGGACGGGAAACAAATGAGCAGTTCTTC.